The entry below describes one T cell receptor (beta chain). Antigen: not known. TCRdb keeps only in-frame clones here, not all; method: immunoSEQ multiplex PCR. The sample has about 150,000 clones, around 91% seen once. The record originates from a study of T cell responses to AZD1222 COVID-19 vaccine. Study-wide findings and caveats: Spike-wide coverage was observed for vaccine-associated CD4 TCRs, with dominant responses at 160-218 and 743-854. A rise in Spike-specific TCR breadth and depth followed two AZD1222 doses. Nearly half of the spike-specific TCRs reportedly recognize variant regions that carry no mutations. Only a handful of AZD1222 recipients tested seropositive at baseline.

Deletions cut 0 bases from V and 4 bases from J, with 11 bases between. CDR3 length: 14 amino acids. Germline-derived CDR1 and CDR2 are SGHKS and YYEKEE (reference sequence). Sample: peripheral blood, taken on day 0 of AZD1222 vaccination. The TCR was taken from an adult in good health. The rearrangement uses TRBV5-5 and TRBJ2-7, with D perhaps assigned TRBD1 or TRBD2 (5 bases each). The CDR3: CASSLGDRPYEQYF. In DNA form, the CDR3 reads TGTGCCAGCAGCTTGGGGGACCGACCTTACGAGCAGTACTTC.